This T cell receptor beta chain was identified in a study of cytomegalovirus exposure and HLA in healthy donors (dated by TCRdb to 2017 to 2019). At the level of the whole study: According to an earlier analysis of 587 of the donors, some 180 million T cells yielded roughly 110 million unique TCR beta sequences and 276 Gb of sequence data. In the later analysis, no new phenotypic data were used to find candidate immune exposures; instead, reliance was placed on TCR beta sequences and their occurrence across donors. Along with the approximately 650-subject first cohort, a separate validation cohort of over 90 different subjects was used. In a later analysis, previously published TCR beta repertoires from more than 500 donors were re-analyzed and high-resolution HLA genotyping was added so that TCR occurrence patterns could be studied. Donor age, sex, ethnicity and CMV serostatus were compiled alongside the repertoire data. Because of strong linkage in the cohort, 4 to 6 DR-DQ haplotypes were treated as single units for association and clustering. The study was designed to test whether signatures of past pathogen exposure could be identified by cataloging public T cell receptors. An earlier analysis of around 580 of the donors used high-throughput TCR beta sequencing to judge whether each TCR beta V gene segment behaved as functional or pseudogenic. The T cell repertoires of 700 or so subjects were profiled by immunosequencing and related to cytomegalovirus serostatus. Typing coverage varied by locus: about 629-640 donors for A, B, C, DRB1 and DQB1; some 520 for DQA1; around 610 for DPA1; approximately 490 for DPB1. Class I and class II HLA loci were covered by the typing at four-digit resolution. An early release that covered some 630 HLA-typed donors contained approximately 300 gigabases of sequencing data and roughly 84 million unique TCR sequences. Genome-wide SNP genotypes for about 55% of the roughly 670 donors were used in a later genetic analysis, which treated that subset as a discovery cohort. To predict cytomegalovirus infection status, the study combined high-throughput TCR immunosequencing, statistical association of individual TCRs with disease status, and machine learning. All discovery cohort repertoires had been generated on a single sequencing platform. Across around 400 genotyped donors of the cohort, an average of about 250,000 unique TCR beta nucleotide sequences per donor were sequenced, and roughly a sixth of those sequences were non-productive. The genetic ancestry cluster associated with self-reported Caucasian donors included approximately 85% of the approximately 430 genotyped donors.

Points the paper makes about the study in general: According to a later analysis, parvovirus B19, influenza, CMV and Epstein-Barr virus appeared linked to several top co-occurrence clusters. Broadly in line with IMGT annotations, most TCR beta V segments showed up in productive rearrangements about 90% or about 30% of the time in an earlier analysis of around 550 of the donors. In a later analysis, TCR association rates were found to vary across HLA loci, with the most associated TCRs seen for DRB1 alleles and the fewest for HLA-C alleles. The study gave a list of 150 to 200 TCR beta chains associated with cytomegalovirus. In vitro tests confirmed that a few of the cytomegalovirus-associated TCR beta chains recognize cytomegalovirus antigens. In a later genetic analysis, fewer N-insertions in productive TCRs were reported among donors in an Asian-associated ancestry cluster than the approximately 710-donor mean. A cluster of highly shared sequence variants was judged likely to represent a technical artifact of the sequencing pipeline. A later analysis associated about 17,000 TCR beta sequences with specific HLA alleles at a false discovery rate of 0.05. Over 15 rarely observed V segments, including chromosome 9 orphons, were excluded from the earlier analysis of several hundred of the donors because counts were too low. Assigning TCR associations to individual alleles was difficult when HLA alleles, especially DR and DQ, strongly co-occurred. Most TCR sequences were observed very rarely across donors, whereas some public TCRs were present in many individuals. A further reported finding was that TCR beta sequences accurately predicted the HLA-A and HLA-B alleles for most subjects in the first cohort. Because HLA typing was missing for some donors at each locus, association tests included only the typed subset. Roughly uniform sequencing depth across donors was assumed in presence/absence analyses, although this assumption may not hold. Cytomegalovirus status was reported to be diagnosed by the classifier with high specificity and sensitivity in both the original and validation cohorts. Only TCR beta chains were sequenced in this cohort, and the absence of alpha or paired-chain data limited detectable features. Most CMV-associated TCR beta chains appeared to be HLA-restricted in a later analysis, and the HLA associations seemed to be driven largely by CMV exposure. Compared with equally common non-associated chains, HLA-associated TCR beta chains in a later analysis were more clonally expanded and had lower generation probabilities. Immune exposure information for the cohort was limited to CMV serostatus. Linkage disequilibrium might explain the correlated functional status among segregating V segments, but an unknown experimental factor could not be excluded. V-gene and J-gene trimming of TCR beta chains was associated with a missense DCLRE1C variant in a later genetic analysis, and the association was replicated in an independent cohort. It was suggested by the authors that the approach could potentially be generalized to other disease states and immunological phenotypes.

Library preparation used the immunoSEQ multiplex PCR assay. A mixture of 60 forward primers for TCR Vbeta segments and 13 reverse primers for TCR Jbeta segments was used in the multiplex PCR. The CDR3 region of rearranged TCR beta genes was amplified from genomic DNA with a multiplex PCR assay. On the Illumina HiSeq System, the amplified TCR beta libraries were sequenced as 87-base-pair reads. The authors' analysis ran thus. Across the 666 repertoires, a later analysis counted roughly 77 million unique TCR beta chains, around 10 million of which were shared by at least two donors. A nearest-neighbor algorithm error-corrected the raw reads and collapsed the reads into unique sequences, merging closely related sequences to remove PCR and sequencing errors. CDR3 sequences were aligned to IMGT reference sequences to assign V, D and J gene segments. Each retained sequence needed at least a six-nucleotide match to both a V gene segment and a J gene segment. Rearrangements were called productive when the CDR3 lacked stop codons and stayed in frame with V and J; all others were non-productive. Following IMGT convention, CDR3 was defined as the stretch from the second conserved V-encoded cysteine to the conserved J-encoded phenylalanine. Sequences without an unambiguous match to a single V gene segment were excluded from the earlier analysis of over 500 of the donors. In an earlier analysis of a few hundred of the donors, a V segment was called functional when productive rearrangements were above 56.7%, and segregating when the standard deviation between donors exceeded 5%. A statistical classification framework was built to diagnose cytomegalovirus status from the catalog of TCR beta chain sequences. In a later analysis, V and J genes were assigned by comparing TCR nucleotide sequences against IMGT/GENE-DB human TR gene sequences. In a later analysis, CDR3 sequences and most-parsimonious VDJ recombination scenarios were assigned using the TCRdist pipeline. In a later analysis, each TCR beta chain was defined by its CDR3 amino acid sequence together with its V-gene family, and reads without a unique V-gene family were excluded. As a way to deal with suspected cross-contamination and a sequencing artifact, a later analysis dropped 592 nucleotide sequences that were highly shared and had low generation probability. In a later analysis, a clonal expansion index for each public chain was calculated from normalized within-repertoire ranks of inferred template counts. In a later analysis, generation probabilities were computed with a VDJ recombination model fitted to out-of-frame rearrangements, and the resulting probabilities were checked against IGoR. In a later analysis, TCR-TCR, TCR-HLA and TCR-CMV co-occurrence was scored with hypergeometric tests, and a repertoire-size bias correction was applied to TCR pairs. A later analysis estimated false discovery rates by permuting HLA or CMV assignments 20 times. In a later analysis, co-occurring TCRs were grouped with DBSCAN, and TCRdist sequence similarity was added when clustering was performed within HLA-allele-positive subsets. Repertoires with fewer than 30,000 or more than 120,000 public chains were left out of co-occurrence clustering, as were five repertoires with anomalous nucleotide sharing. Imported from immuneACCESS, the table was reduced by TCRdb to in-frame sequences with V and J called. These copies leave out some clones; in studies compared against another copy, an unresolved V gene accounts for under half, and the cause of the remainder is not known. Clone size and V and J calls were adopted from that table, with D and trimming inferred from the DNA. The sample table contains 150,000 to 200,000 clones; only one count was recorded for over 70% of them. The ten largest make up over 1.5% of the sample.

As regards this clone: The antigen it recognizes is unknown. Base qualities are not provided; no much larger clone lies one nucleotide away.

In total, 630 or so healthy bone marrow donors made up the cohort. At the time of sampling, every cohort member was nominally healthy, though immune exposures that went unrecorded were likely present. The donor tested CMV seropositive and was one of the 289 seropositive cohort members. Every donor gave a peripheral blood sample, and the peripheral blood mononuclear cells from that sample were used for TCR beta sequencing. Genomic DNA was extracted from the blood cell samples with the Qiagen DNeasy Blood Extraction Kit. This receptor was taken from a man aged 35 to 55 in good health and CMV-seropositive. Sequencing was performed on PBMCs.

The base sequence is TGTGCCACCAGACGCGGCTATGGCTACACCTTC. This codes for CATRRGYGYTF. The receptor chain draws on TRBV9 and TRBJ1-2, with the D gene not confidently named. The germline V gene supplies CDR1 SGDLS and CDR2 YYNGEE. V and J lose 9 bases and 4 bases, and a span of 10 bases separates them. Its CDR3 holds 11 amino acids, cysteine through phenylalanine. Of all the DNA, just the CDR3 is kept, 33 bases in frame from base 1.